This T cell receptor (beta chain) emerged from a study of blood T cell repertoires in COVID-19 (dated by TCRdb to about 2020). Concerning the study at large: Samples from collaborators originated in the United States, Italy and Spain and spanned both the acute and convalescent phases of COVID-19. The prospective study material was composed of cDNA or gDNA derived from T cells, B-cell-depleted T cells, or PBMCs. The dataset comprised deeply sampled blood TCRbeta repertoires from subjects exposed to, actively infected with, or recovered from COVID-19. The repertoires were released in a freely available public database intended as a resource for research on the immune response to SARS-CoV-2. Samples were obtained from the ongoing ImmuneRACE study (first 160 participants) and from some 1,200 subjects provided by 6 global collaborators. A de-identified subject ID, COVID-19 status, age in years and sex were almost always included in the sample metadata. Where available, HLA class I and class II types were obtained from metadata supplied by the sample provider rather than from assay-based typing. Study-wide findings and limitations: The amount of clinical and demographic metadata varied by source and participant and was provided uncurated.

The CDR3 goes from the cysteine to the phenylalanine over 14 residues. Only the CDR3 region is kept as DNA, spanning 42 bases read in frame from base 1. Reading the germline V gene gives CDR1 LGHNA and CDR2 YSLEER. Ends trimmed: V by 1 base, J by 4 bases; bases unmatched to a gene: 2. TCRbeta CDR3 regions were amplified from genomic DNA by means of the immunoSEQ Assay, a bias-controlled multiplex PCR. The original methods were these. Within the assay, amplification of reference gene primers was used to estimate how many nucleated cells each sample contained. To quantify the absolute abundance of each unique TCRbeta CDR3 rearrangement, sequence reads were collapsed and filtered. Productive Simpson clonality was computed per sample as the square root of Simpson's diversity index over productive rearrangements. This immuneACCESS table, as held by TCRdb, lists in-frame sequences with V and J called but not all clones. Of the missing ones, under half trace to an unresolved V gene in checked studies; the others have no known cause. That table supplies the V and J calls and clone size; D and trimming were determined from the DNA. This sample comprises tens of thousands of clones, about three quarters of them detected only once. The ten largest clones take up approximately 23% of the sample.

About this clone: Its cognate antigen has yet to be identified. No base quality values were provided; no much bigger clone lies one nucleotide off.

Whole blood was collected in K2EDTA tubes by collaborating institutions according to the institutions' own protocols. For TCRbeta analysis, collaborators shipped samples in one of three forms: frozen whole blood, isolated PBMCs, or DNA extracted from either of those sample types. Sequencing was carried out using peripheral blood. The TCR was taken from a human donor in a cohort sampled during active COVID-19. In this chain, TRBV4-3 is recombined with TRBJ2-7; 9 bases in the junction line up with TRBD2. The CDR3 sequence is CASSQAREGYEQYF. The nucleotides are TGCGCCAGCAGCCAAGCGCGGGAGGGGTACGAGCAGTACTTC.